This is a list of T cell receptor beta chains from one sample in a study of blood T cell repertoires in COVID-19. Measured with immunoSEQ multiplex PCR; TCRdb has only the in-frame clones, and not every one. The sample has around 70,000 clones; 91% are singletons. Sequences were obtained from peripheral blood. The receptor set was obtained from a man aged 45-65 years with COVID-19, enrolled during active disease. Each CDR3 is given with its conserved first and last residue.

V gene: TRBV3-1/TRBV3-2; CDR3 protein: CASSQGGRDWATNEKLFF
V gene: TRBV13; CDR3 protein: CASSFGRESAGANVLTF
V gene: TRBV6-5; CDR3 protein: CASQEGEGYGYTF
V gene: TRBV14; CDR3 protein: CASSQTGGRTYNEQFF
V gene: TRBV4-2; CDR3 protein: CASSQDGTEIYNEQFF
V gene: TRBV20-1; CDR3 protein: CSAAGESRAFF
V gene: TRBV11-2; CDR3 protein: CASSLVTRLSYEQYF
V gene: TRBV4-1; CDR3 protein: CASSQEGDSREYTEAFF
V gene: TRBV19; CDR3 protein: CASTPRITVNYGYTF
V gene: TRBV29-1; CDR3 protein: CSVVTGDGYTF
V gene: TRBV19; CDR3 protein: CASMGQGQLEQFF
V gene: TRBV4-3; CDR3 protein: CASSRLSYNEQFF
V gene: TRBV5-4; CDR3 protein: CASSLAPGFEETQYF
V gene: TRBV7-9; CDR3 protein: CASSLGSVTQQFF
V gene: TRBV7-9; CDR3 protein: CASSPPGQGVEQYF
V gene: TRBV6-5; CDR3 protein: CASSRQGYGYTF
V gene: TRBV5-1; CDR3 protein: CASSSSGLGSEQYF
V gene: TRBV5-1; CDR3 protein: CASSGAGGQETQYF
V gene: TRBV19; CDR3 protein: CASSQSGSGLSDTQYF
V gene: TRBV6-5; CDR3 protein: CASSTLAGGADTQYF
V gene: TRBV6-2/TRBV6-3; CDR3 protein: CASSYSVTDTQYF
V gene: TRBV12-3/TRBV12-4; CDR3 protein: CASTGIYNSPLHF
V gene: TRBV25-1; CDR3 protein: CASSDRGTSGTDTQYF
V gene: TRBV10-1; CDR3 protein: CASSTSEESDTQYF
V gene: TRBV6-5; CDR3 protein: CASSSSPSGELFF
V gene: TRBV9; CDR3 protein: CASSLGGGGNSPLHF
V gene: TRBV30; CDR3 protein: CAWRNTGGQKLFF
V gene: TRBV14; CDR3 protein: CASSQETGTGIETQYF
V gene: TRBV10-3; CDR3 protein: CAISTSGTQDEQFF
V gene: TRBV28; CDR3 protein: CASSSGYQETQYF
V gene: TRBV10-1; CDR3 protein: CASRTPGERDPEQFF
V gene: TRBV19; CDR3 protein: CASSAPTGTYNEQFF
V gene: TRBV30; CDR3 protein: CAWSVNRAETQYF
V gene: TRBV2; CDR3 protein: CASTPQGPNPYSGNTIYF
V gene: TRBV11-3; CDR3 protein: CASSASTSTDTQYF
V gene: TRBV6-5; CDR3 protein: CASQLAGGPYEQFF
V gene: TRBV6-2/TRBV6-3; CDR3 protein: CASSYHGRGNTGELFF
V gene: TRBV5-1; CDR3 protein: CASTLAGGNTGELFF
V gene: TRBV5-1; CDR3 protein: CASTTGGEGTDTQYF
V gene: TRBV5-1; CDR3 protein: CASSWTGDEQYF
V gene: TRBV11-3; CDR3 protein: CASSLYRNSGELFF
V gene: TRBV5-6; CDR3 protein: CASSLKMAGGHNEQFF
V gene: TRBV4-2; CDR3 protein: CASSQGVGTGVTGFSYEQYF
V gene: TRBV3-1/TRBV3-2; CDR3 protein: CASSQRGSADTQYF
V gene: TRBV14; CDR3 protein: CASSRPGGADTQYF
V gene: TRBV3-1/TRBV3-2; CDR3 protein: CASSQSADTQYF
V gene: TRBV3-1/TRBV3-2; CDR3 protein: CASSPTKKSGNTIYF
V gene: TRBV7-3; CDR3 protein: CASSPRAGANTGELFF
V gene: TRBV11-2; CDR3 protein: CASSLETTGNYGYTF
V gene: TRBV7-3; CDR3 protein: CASSLNRRGRTDTQYF
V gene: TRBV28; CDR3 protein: CASSPRNEQFF
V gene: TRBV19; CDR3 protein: CASSINRGLGELFF
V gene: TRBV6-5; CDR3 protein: CASSLTTGGATGELFF
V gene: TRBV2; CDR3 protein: CASSELTSGRALDEQFF
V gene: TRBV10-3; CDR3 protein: CAISESMGSPYEQYF
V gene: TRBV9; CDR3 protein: CASSVVGDLGELFF
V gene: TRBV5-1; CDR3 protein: CASSLETSGRKQDTQYF
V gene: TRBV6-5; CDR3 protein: CASRSRLTDTQYF
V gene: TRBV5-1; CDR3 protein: CASSFGSSGRAGTQYF